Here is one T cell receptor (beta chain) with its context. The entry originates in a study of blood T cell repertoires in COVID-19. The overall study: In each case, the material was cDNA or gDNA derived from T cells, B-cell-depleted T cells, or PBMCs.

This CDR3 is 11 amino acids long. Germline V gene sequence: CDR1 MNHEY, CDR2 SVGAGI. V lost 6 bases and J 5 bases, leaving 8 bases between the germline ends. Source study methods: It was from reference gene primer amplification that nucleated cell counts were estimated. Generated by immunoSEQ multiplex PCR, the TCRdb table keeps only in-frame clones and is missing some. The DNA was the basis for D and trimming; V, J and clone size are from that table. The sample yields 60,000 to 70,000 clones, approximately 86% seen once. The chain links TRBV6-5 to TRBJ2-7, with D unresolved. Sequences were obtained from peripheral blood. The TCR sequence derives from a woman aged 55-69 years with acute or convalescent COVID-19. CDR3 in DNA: TGTGCCAGCAGCCATAACAACGAGCAGTACTTC. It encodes CASSHNNEQYF.